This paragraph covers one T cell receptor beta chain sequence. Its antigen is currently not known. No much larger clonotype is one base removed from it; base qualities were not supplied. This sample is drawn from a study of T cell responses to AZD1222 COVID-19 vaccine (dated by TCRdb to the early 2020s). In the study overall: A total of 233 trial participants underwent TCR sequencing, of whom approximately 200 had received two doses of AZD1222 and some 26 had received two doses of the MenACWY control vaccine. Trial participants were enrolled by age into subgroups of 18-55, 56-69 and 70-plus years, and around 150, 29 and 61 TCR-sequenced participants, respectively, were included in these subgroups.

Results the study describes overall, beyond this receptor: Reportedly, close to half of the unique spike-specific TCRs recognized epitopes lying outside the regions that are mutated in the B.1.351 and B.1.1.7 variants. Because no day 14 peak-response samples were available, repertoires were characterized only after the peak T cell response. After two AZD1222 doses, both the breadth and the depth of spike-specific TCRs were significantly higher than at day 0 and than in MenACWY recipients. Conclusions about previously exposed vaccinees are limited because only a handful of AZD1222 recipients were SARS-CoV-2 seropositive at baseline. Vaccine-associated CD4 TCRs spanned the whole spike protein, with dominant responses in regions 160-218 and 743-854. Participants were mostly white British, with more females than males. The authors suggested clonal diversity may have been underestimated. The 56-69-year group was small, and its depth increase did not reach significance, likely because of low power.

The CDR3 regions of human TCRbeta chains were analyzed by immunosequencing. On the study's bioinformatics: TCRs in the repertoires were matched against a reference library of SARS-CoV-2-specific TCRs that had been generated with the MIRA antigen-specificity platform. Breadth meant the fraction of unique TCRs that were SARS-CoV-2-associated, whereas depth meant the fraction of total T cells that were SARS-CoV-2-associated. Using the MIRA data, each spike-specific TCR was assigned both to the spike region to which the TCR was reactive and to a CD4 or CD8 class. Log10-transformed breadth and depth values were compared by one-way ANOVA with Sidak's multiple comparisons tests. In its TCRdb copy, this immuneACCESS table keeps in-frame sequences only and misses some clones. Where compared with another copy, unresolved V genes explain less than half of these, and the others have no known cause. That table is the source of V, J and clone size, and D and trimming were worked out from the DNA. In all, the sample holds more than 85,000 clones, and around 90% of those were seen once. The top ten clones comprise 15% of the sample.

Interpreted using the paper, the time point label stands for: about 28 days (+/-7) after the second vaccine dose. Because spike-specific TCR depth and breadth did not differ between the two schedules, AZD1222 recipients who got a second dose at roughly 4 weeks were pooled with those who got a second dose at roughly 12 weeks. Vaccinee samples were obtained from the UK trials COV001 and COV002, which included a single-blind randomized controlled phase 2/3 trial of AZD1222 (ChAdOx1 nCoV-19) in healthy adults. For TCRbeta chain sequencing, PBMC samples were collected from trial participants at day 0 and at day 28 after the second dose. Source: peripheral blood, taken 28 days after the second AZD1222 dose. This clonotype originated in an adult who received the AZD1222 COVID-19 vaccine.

The CDR3 reads CASRVAYNEQFF. The sequenced DNA: TGTGCCAGCAGGGTAGCCTACAATGAGCAGTTCTTC. The V gene is TRBV6-5 and the J gene is TRBJ2-1, with the D gene too uncertain to name. Trimming removed 6 bases from V and 2 bases from J, leaving 5 bases between the germline ends. Its CDR3 holds 12 amino acids, cysteine through phenylalanine. Here the CDR3 DNA is all that survives: 36 bases in frame from base 1. Looking up the germline V gene yields CDR1 MNHEY and CDR2 SVGAGI.